This note documents a single TCR beta chain sequence. Its antigen is unknown. A much more abundant neighbour one base away suggests this may be a read error. Distinct nucleotide sequences in the sample also encode this CDR3. This sample was included in a study of shared clonotypes between healthy human individuals. Study-wide background: Each donor's CD8 memory used one plate, CD8 naive two, each CD4 subset three.

Using immunoSEQ multiplex PCR, the repertoire was profiled, and TCRdb retains in-frame clones only, with some absent. The sample consists of around 750,000 clones, less than 85% of them appearing once. Study-level points and caveats: Clonotypes which were not shared had lower generation probabilities than clonotypes that all four donors shared.

The CDR3 is 11 amino acids. Trimming removed 3 bases at V and 4 bases at J, with 1 base between. Germline CDR1 MNHEY, CDR2 SMNVEV (reference sequence). This sequence joins TRBV27 and TRBJ2-1; D not resolved. Sequenced: memory CD4+ T cells sorted from blood. Subset of the sample: CD45RA-negative fraction. The source is a young woman in good health. CDR3 DNA sequence: TGTGCCAGCAGTTTTTACAATGAGCAGTTCTTC. Residues: CASSFYNEQFF.